Listed below are T cell receptor beta chains from one sample, sequenced in a study of immune evolution from preneoplasia to lung adenocarcinoma. This table comes from immunoSEQ multiplex PCR, and its TCRdb copy is limited to in-frame clones, with some not included. The repertoire has 3,000 to 4,500 clones, around 84% of them found once; the top ten carry roughly 6%. Sequences were obtained from FFPE lung adenocarcinoma in situ tissue. These receptor sequences come from a person aged 70 to 85 with lung adenocarcinoma. Each CDR3 is given with its conserved first and last residue. A D gene is named only where the DNA matches it firmly. Clone sizes are given selectively: once, few, many, or a class where the clone is expanded.

v_call	clone_size	d_call	j_call	cdr3_aa	cdr3_nt
TRBV5-5	-	-	TRBJ2-7	CASSDPTRSNEQYF	TGTGCCAGCAGCGACCCGACACGTTCTAACGAGCAGTACTTC
TRBV5-6	-	TRBD1	TRBJ2-3	CASSVGQGQDTQYF	TGTGCCAGCAGCGTTGGACAGGGCCAAGATACGCAGTATTTT
TRBV5-1	-	-	TRBJ2-1	CASSPTRDNEQFF	TGCGCCAGCAGCCCGACTAGAGACAATGAGCAGTTCTTC
TRBV30	-	-	TRBJ2-3	CAWSVLTTLGTDTQYF	TGTGCCTGGAGTGTACTGACAACCCTTGGGACAGATACGCAGTATTTT
TRBV18	-	TRBD2	TRBJ2-3	CASSRTSIGTDTQYF	TGTGCCAGCTCAAGGACTAGCATAGGCACAGATACGCAGTATTTT
TRBV11-2	-	-	TRBJ2-1	CASSPRVWEGNEQFF	TGTGCCAGCAGCCCCCGTGTTTGGGAAGGGAATGAGCAGTTCTTC
TRBV28	few	-	TRBJ2-7	CASRQHNSYEQYF	TGTGCCAGCAGGCAACATAACTCCTACGAGCAGTACTTC
TRBV5-8	few	TRBD1	TRBJ2-7	CASSLVDRGSHEQYF	TGTGCCAGCAGCTTGGTGGACAGGGGTTCCCACGAGCAGTACTTC
TRBV5-4	-	-	TRBJ2-7	CASLNSPGLYEQYF	TGTGCCAGCCTCAATTCCCCCGGGCTCTACGAGCAGTACTTC
TRBV5-6	-	-	TRBJ2-7	CASSLARRVGLYEQYF	TGTGCCAGCAGCTTGGCGCGAAGGGTTGGACTGTACGAGCAGTACTTC
TRBV5-1	-	-	TRBJ1-5	CASSLDPLGNSNQPQHF	TGCGCCAGCAGCTTGGACCCCTTGGGAAATAGCAATCAGCCCCAGCATTTT
TRBV4-1	-	TRBD2	TRBJ2-2	CASSPSGLTGGRELFF	TGCGCCAGCAGCCCCTCCGGGCTAACGGGAGGCCGGGAGCTGTTTTTT
TRBV7-8	-	TRBD1	TRBJ2-1	CASSAGSSGTGKYNEQFF	TGTGCCAGCAGCGCCGGATCATCCGGGACAGGGAAGTACAATGAGCAGTTCTTC
TRBV15	-	TRBD1	TRBJ2-1	CATSRTRGSYNEQFF	TGTGCCACCAGCCGGACCAGGGGGTCCTACAATGAGCAGTTCTTC
TRBV30	-	-	TRBJ2-7	CAWSPKGPLYEQYF	TGTGCCTGGAGTCCGAAAGGCCCTCTCTACGAGCAGTACTTC
TRBV7-2	-	TRBD1	TRBJ1-2	CASSALTGDYGYTF	TGTGCCAGCAGCGCGCTGACAGGGGATTATGGCTACACCTTC